Sequencing of this T cell receptor beta chain was carried out in a study of blood T cell repertoires in COVID-19. In the study overall: Among Cohort 3 donors, those recovered had two negative PCRs, clearance, or symptom resolution. The samples span acute and convalescent COVID-19 from the United States, Italy and Spain.

Profiled with immunoSEQ multiplex PCR; TCRdb holds only in-frame clones, not every one. Among roughly 340,000 clones listed, 70% to 90% were seen once. Allocation to cohorts depended on clinical history reported by the participants. Germline values: CDR1 SEHNR, CDR2 FQNEAQ (reference sequence). The germline V and J ends were trimmed by 5 bases and 8 bases, with 22 bases remaining between them. CDR3 length: 16 residues. This clonotype was sampled from a middle-aged man in a cohort exposed to, infected with or recovered from COVID-19 (not recorded which). Material for sequencing was PBMCs or T cells enriched from blood (not recorded which). This chain connects TRBV7-9 to TRBJ2-1, with D maybe TRBD1 (8 bases). The CDR3 nucleotides are TGTGCCAGCAGCCCCAGGGGGCGGGAGCTGGGAGATGAGCAGTTCTTC. Protein product: CASSPRGRELGDEQFF.